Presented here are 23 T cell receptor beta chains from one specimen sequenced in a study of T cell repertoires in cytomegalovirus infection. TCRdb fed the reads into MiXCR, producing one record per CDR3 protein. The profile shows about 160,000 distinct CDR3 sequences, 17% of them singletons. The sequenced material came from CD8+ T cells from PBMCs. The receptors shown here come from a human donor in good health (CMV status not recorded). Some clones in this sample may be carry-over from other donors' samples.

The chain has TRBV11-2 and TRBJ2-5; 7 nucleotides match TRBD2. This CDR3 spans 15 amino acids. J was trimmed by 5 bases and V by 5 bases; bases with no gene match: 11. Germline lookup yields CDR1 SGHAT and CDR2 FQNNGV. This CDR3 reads CASSIRPGRGETQYF. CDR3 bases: TGTGCCAGCAGCATCCGACCAGGGCGGGGGGAGACCCAGTACTTC.

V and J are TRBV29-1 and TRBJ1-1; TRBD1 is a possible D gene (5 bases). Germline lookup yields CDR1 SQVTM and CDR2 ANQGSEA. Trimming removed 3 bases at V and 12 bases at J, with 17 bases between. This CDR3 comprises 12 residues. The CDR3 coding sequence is TGCAGCGTTGAGTCGGACTGGGGCGTATCTTTCTTT. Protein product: CSVESDWGVSFF.

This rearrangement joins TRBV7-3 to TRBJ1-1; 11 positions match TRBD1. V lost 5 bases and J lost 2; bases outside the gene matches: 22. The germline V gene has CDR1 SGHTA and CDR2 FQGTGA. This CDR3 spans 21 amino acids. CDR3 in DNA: TGTGCCAGCAGCCTACCGGGACAGGGGGTCGGGGACGATACAACCAACACTGAAGCTTTCTTT. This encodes CASSLPGQGVGDDTTNTEAFF.

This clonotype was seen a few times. The CDR3 reads CASSPPERGQFF. The CDR3 nucleotides read TGTGCCAGCAGTCCACCCGAGAGGGGGCAGTTCTTC. This chain connects TRBV27 to TRBJ2-1; D tentatively fits TRBD1 or TRBD2 (5 bases each). The CDR3 consists of 12 residues. Between the trimmed V and J ends, which lost 5 bases and 12 bases, there was a span of 14 bases. Germline CDR1 and CDR2: MNHEY and SMNVEV (reference sequence).

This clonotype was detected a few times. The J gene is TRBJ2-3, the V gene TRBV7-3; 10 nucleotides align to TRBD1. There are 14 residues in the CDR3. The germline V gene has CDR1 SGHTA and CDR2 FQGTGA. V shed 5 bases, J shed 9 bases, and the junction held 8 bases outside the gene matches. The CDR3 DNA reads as TGTGCCAGCAGCAGGCGACAGGGGGCGGAAACGCAGTATTTT. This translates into CASSRRQGAETQYF. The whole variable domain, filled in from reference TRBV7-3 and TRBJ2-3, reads GAGVSQTPSNKVTEKGKYVELRCDPISGHTALYWYRQSLGQGPEFLIYFQGTGAADDSGLPNDRFFAVRPEGSVSTLKIQRTERGDSAVYLCASSRRQGAETQYFGPGTRLTVL.

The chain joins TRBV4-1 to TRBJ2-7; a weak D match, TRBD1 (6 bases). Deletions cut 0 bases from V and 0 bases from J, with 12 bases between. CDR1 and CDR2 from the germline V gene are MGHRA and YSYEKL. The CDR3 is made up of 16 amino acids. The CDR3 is CASSQESPGASYEQYF. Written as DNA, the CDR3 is TGCGCCAGCAGCCAAGAGTCGCCAGGGGCCTCCTACGAGCAGTACTTC.

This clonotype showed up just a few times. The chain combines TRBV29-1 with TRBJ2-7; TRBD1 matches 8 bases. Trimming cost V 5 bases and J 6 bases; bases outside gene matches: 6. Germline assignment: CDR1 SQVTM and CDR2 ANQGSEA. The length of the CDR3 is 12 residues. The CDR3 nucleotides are TGCAGCGTTCAGCAGGGGGCTGGCGAGCAGTACTTC. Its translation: CSVQQGAGEQYF.

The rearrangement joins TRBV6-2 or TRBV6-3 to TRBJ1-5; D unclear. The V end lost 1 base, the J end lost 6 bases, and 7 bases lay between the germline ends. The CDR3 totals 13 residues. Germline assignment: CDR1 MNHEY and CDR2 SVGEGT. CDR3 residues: CASSYFRTQPQHF. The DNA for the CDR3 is TGTGCCAGCAGTTACTTCCGGACTCAGCCCCAGCATTTT.

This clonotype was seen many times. The CDR3 sequence is CASSLALTNEQFF. The CDR3 DNA reads as TGTGCCAGCAGCTTAGCGCTTACGAATGAGCAGTTCTTC. This chain connects TRBV7-6 to TRBJ2-1, with unresolved D. The CDR3 sequence is 13 residues long. Trimming took off 0 bases at V and 7 bases at J, with 7 bases between the two ends. CDR1 is SGHVS, CDR2 FNYEAQ, per germline.

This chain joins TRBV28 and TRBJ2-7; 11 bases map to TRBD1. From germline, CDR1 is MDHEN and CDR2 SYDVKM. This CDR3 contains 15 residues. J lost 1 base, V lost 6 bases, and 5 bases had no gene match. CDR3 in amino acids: CASRRTGGKSYEQYF. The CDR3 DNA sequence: TGTGCCAGCAGACGGACAGGGGGCAAATCCTACGAGCAGTACTTC.

Written as DNA, the CDR3 is TGTGCCAGCAGCTTGGGGGGGGACATTCAGTACTTC. Its translation: CASSLGGDIQYF. This rearrangement joins TRBV11-2 to TRBJ2-4, with 7 bases aligning to TRBD2. Losses at the gene ends were 3 bases for V and 8 bases for J; bases not matched to a gene: 1. Germline CDR1 reads SGHAT; CDR2 reads FQNNGV. This CDR3 has 12 residues.

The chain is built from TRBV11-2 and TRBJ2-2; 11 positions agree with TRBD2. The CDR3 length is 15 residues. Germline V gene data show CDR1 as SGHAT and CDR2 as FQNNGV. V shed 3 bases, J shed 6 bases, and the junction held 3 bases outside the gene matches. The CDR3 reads CASSLTSGKAGELFF. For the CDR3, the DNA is TGTGCCAGCAGCTTGACTAGCGGGAAGGCCGGGGAGCTGTTTTTT.

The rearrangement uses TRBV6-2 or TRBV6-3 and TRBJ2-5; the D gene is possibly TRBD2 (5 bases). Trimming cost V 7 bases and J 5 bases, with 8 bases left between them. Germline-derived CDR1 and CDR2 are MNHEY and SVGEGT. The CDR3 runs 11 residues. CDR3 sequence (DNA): TGTGCCAGCATTGCGGGTGAGACCCAGTACTTC. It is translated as CASIAGETQYF.

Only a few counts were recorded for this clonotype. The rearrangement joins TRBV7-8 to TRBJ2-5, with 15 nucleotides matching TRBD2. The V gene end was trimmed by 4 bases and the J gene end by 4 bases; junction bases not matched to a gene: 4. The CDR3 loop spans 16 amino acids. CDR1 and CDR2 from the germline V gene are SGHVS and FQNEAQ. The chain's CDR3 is CASSSGLAGGIETQYF. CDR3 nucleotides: TGTGCCAGCAGCTCCGGACTAGCGGGAGGGATAGAGACCCAGTACTTC.

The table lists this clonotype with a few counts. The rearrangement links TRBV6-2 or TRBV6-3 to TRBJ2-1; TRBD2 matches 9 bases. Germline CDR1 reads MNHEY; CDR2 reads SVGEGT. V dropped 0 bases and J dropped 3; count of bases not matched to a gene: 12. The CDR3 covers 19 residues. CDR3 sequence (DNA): TGTGCCAGCAGTTACTCGATTCTTCAGCGGGAGGAAGTCTACAATGAGCAGTTCTTC. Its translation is CASSYSILQREEVYNEQFF.

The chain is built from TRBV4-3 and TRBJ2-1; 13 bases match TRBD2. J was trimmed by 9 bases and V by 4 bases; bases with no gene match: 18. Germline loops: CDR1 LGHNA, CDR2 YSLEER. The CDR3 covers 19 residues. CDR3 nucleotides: TGCGCCAGCAGCCTGCGACTAGCGGGAGGCTCGTCTCCCTCCGGTGAGCAGTTCTTC. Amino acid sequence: CASSLRLAGGSSPSGEQFF.

In DNA form, the CDR3 reads TGTGCCAGCAGCTTAAATGGGGCGGATGAAAAACTGTTTTTT. Protein: CASSLNGADEKLFF. The chain is built from TRBV7-2 and TRBJ1-4; perhaps TRBD1 as D (5 bases). V was shortened by 2 bases and J by 6 bases, with 10 bases between the two germline ends. The CDR3 runs 14 residues. The germline CDR1 and CDR2 sequences are SGHTA and FQGNSA. The complete variable domain, with remaining parts taken from reference TRBV7-2 and TRBJ1-4, reads GAGVSQSPSNKVTEKGKDVELRCDPISGHTALYWYRQSLGQGLEFLIYFQGNSAPDKSGLPSDRFSAERTGGSVSTLTIQRTQQEDSAVYLCASSLNGADEKLFFGSGTQLSVL.

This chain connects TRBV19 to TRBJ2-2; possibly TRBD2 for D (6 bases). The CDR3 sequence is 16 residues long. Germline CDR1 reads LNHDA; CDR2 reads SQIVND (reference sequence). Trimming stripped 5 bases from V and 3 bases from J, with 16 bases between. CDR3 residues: CASSAPGTGYTGELFF. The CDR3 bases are TGTGCCAGTAGTGCCCCTGGGACTGGCTACACCGGGGAGCTGTTTTTT.

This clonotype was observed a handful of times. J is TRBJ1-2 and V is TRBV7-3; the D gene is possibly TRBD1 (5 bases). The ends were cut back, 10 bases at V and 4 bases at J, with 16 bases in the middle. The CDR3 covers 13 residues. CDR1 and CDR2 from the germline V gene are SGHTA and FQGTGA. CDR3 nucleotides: TGTGCCACCAATAAACGGGGCTCCTATGGCTACACCTTC. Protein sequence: CATNKRGSYGYTF. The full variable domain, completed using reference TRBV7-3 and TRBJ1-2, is GAGVSQTPSNKVTEKGKYVELRCDPISGHTALYWYRQSLGQGPEFLIYFQGTGAADDSGLPNDRFFAVRPEGSVSTLKIQRTERGDSAVYLCATNKRGSYGYTFGSGTRLTVV.

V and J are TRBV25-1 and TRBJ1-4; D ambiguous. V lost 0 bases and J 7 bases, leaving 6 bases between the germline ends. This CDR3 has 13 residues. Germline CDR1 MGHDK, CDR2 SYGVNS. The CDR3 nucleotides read TGTGCCAGCAGTGAATATGCGCGTGAAAAACTGTTTTTT. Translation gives CASSEYAREKLFF.

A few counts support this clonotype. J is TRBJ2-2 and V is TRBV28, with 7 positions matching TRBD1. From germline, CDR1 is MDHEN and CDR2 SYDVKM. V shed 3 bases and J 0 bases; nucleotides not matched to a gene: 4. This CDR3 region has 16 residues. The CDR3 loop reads CASSFKDRSNTGELFF. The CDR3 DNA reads TGTGCCAGCAGTTTCAAGGACAGGTCGAACACCGGGGAGCTGTTTTTT.

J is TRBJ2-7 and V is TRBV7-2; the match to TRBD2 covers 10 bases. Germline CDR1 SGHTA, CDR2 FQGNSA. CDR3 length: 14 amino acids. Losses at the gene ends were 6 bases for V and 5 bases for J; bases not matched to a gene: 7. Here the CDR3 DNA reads TGTGCCAGCAGGCTTACTAGCGGGACTCACGAGCAGTACTTC. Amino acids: CASRLTSGTHEQYF.

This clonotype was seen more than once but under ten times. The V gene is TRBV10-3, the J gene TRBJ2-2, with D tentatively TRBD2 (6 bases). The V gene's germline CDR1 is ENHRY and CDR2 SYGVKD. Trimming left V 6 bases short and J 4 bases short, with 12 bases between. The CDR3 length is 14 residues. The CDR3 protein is CAIRDGRSTGELFF. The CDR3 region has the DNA TGTGCCATCAGGGACGGGAGAAGCACCGGGGAGCTGTTTTTT.